This TCR beta chain was recorded in a study of shared clonotypes between healthy human individuals. Concerning this clone itself: The antigen is not known.

Study-wide results and limits: Enrolling few donors narrowed the genetic and exposure-history diversity that was represented.

Running of the assay took place at deep level. Original analysis: Junction-only immunoSEQ data arrived without quality scores, meaning filtering differed. Some clones are missing from TCRdb's copy, which holds only in-frame ones; the method was immunoSEQ multiplex PCR. That table supplies the V and J calls and clone size; D and trimming were determined from the DNA. This table holds roughly 2.2 million clones, over 90% found once. CDR3 length: 16 residues. Germline values: CDR1 LNHNV, CDR2 YYDKDF (reference sequence). V lost 4 bases to trimming and J lost 1 base, with 14 bases between them. Material: naive CD4+ T cells from PBMCs. Subset here: CD45RA+ positively selected. The genes are TRBV15 and TRBJ1-5, with D unresolved. The receptor was derived from a young man in good health. Some clones in this sample may be carry-over from other donors' samples. The CDR3 DNA is TGTGCCACCAGCACATCCGCGGGTGGGAGCAATCAGCCCCAGCATTTT. It encodes CATSTSAGGSNQPQHF. The entire variable domain, with the rest obtained from reference TRBV15 and TRBJ1-5, is as follows: DAMVIQNPRYQVTQFGKPVTLSCSQTLNHNVMYWYQQKSSQAPKLLFHYYDKDFNNEADTPDNFQSRRPNTSFCFLDIRSPGLGDTAMYLCATSTSAGGSNQPQHFGDGTRLSIL.